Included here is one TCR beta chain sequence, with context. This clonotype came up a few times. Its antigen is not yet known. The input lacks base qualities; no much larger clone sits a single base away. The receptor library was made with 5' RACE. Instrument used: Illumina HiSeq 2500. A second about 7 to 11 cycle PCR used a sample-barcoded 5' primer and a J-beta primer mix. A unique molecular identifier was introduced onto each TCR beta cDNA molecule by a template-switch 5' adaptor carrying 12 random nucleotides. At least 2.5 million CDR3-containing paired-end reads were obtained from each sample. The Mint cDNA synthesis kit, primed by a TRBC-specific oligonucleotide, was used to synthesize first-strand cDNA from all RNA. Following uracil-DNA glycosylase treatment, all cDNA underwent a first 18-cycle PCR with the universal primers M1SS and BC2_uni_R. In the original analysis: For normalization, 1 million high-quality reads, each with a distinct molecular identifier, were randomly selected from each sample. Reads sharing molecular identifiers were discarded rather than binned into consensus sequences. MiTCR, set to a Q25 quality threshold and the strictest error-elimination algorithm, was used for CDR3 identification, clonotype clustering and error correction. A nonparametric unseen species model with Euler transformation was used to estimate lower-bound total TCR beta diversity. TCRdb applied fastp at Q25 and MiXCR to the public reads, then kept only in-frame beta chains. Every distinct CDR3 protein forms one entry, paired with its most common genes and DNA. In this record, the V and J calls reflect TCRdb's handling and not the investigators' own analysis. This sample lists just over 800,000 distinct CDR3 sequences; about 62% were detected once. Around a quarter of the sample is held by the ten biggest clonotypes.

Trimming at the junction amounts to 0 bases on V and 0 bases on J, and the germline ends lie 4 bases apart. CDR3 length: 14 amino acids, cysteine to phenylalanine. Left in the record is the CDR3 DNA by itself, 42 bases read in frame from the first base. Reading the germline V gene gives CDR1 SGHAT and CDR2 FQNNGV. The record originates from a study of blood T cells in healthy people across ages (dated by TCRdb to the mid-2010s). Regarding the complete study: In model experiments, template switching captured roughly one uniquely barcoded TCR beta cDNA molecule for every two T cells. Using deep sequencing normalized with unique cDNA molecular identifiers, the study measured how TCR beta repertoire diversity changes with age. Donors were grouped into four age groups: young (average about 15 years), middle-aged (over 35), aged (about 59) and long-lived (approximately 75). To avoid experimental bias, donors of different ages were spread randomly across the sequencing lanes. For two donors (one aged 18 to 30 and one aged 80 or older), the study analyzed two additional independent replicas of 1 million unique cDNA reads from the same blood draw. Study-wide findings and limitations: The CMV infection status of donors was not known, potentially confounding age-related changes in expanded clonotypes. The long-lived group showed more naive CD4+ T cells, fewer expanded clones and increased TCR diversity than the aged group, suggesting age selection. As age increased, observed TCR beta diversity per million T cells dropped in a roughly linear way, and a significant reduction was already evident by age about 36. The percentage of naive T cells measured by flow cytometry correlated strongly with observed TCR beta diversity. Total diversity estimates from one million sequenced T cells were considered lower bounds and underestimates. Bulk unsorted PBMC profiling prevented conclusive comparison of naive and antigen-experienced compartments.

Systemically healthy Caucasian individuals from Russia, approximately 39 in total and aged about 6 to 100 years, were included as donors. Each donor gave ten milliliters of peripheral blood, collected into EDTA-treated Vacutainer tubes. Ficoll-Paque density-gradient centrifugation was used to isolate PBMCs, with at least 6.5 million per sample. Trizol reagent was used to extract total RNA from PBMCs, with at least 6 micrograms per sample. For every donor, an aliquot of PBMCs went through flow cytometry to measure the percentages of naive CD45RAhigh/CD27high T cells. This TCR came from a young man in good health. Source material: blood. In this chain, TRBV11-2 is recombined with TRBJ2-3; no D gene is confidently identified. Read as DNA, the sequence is TGTGCCAGCAGCTTAGAGATTAGCACAGATACGCAGTATTTT. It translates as CASSLEISTDTQYF.